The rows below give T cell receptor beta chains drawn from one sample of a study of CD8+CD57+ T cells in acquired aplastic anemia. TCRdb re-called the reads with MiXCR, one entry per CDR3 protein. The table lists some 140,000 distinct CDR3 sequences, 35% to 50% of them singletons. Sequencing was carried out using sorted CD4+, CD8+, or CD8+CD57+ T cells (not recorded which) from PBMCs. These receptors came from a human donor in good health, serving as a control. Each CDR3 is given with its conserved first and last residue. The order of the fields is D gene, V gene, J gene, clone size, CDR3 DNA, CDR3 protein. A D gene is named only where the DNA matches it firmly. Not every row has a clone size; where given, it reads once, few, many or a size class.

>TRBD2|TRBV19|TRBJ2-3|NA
TGTGCCAGTAGTATTTCCCTAGCGGGGGGATACATCGGGGATACGCAGTATTTT
CASSISLAGGYIGDTQYF
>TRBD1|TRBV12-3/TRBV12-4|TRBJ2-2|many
TGTGCCAGCAGTCAGCACAGGGGTCCCGGGGAGCTGTTTTTT
CASSQHRGPGELFF
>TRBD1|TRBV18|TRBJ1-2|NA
TGTGCCAGCTCACTGTCCAGGGGGCGAGGTGGCTACACCTTC
CASSLSRGRGGYTF
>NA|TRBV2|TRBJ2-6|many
TGTGCCAGCAGTGGCCAAGGGGGCTCTGGGGCCAACGTCCTGACTTTC
CASSGQGGSGANVLTF
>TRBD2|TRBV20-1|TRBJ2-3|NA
TGCAGTGCTCGAAGGGCGGGAGGGGATACGCAGTATTTT
CSARRAGGDTQYF
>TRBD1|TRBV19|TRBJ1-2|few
TGTGCCAGTACCCGGACAGGGGACAACTATGGCTACACCTTC
CASTRTGDNYGYTF
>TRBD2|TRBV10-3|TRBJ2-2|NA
TGTGCCATCACCTTCACGGGAGGGTTTAACACCGGGGAGCTGTTTTTT
CAITFTGGFNTGELFF
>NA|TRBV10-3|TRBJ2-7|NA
TGTGCCAGCAGAGTCGGGACCTACGAGCAGTACTTC
CASRVGTYEQYF
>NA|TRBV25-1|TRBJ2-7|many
TGTGCCAGCAGGACGAATACCTACGAGCAGTACTTC
CASRTNTYEQYF
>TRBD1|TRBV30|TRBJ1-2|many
TGTGCCTGGACCGGACAGGGTACCTATGGCTACACCTTC
CAWTGQGTYGYTF
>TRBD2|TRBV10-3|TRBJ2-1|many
TGTGCCATCAGTGATAGCGGGGGAGGCTACAATGAGCAGTTCTTC
CAISDSGGGYNEQFF
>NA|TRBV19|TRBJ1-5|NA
TGTGCCAGTAGCCAACTTTGCCATAGCGGGACTGCACAACAGCCCCAGCATTTT
CASSQLCHSGTAQQPQHF
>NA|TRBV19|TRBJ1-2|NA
TGTGCCAGTAGGAACGAACTATCGGCTGGCTATGGCTACACCTTC
CASRNELSAGYGYTF
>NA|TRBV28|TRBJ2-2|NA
TGTGCCAGCAAATACCAGGGGAACACCGGGGAGCTGTTTTTT
CASKYQGNTGELFF